Sequencing of this T cell receptor (beta chain) was carried out in a study of prognosis after radiotherapy for stage I lung cancer. Study results and caveats: Reportedly, TRBV and TRBJ gene usage differed by presence of metastases in patients.

With two-round multiplex PCR, TCR beta CDR3 sequences were amplified from genomic DNA. Gene-specific TRBV and TRBJ primers were used in PCR round one. Each CDR3 protein is one row after TCRdb ran MiXCR on the multiplex PCR reads. The table shows roughly 26,000 distinct CDR3 sequences, with 25% to 30% occurring only once. This clonotype was seen repeatedly, ten times or more. Antigen specificity is unknown. Among the patients, all were node-negative on CT and PET/CT, and none had received prior chemotherapy or radiotherapy or had other malignancies. A draw of 4.5 to 7.5 milliliters of peripheral blood took place at each of two time points. Trimming took 7 bases from V and 0 from J, leaving 4 bases between them. CDR1 is DFQATT, CDR2 SNEGSKA, per germline (reference sequence). The CDR3 is 12 amino acids.

This TCR derives from a donor aged 50 or older with non-small cell lung cancer. This chain connects TRBV20-1 to TRBJ2-6; D ambiguous. Here the sequenced sample was PBMCs, taken before or after stereotactic body radiation therapy (not recorded which). As DNA, the CDR3 is TGCAGTGTTTACTCTGGGGCCAACGTCCTGACTTTC. Its protein is CSVYSGANVLTF.